This T cell receptor (beta chain) was captured by sequencing in a study of shared clonotypes between healthy human individuals. Broader study findings: Rarefaction revealed incomplete sorted-subset sequencing despite large depth. Clonotypes which were not shared had lower generation probabilities than clonotypes that all four donors shared. Estimated richness was generally greater in naive than memory subsets.

This CDR3 is 14 amino acids long. Between the trimmed V and J ends, which lost 6 bases and 4 bases, there was a span of 18 bases. Germline CDR1 SQVTM, CDR2 ANQGSEA. Splitting of each subset's genomic DNA was done evenly across several immunoSEQ plates. The assay was immunoSEQ multiplex PCR, and TCRdb's table has in-frame clones only and misses some. The sample has hundreds of thousands of clones; approximately 79% are singletons. As regards this clone: Its antigen is currently unknown.

This chain joins TRBV29-1 and TRBJ1-1, with D possibly being TRBD1 (6 bases). The sequenced sample consisted of memory CD4+ T cells sorted from blood. Subset in this sample: CD45RA-negative fraction. The sequence derives from a woman in her 30s in good health. The CDR3 DNA sequence: TGCAGCGTACCCGGATCACAGGGAGGCACTGAAGCTTTCTTT. It translates to CSVPGSQGGTEAFF.